This TCR beta chain is drawn from a study of T cell changes during pregnancy in multiple sclerosis. Only in-frame clones appear in the TCRdb table, and some are missing; sequencing was by immunoSEQ multiplex PCR. The sample includes 20,000 to 30,000 clones, around 87% seen only once; the top ten take 1%. Germline loops: CDR1 SGHAT, CDR2 FQNNGV. Trimming removed 6 bases at V and 5 bases at J, with 23 bases between. The CDR3 is made up of 17 amino acids. The sequence came from a female donor in good health, enrolled as a control in a pregnancy study. The chain combines TRBV11-2 with TRBJ2-1; no clear D gene. The sample here was CD4+ T cells from peripheral blood mononuclear cells, taken in the second trimester of pregnancy. CDR3 residues: CASRSPFRVIGNNEQFF. The CDR3 nucleotides are TGTGCCAGCAGGTCCCCATTCCGGGTTATTGGCAACAATGAGCAGTTCTTC.